This entry describes one TCR beta chain. Its cognate antigen is unknown. Sample donors were healthy Caucasian individuals that came from Russia, aged roughly 6 to 90. Primed by a sample-barcoded 5' primer and a J-beta primer mix, a second PCR proceeded for 7 to 11 cycles. TCRdb recomputed calls from the 5' RACE reads with MiXCR, one row per CDR3 protein. The data contain some 1.4 million distinct CDR3 sequences, roughly 45% of them singletons. The sample comes from a study of blood T cells in healthy people across ages. Study information: There was about one barcoded beta molecule captured by template switching per two T cells. Study findings and constraints: It was the long-lived donors that had more naive CD4+ cells and higher diversity than aged donors.

Germline V lookup: CDR1 LNHDA, CDR2 SQIVND (reference sequence). V shed 1 base and J shed 9 bases, with 13 bases lying between them. There are 15 residues in the CDR3. The clonotype comes from a woman aged 18-29 years in good health. The V gene is TRBV19, the J gene TRBJ1-6; TRBD1 might be the D (6 bases). Sequenced input: blood. The CDR3 loop is CASSIGTEVRSPLHF. The CDR3 DNA follows: TGTGCCAGTAGTATAGGGACAGAAGTCCGTTCACCCCTCCACTTT.